One T cell receptor beta chain is described in this entry. Its specificity is not known. PCR amplification relied on 60 Vbeta primers (plus 13 Jbeta primers). Repertoires were generated with immunoSEQ multiplex PCR, while TCRdb's copy carries only in-frame clones and drops some. The sample lists about 150,000 clones; 80% were seen once. The germline V and J ends were trimmed by 3 bases and 10 bases, with 9 bases remaining between them. Per the germline V gene, CDR1 is MNHNS and CDR2 is SASEGT. The CDR3 has 11 amino acids. This sample is part of a study of cytomegalovirus exposure and HLA in healthy donors. Study findings and constraints: It was only CMV serostatus that was available as immune exposure information. Overall, approximately 150 TCR beta chains were annotated as cytomegalovirus-associated. When analyzed later, a missense DCLRE1C variant was found to be linked to TCR beta V- and J-gene trimming.

Specimen: PBMCs. This sequence was found in a male donor in good health and CMV-seronegative. The chain couples TRBV6-1 to TRBJ1-1; no clear D. The DNA of the CDR3 is TGTGCCAGCAGTGAGTTTCGCGGAGCTTTCTTT. Its protein is CASSEFRGAFF.